The rows below give T cell receptor beta chains drawn from one sample of a study of shared T cell receptors in the human thymus. Some clones are missing from TCRdb's copy, which holds only in-frame ones; the method was immunoSEQ multiplex PCR. The repertoire holds approximately 400,000 clones, with over 90% as singletons. Specimen: thymocytes. These receptors all stem from a human donor. The CDR3 runs from the conserved cysteine through the conserved F or W. The order of the fields is J gene, D gene, V gene, clone size, CDR3 length, CDR3 DNA, CDR3 protein. A D gene is named only where the DNA matches it firmly. The size of a clone is reported for some rows only, either as once, few or many, or as a class for expanded clones.

>TRBJ2-4|TRBD1|TRBV28|-|14
TGTGCCAGTTCGGGACAGGGTTCTTCGGTCGTCAAGTACTTC
CASSGQGSSVVKYF
>TRBJ2-2|TRBD2|TRBV28|-|17
TGTGCCAGCAGATGCCGCCAGCGGGAGGGATACACCGGGGAGCTGTTTTTT
CASRCRQREGYTGELFF
>TRBJ1-2|TRBD1|TRBV5-1|-|13
TGCGCCAGCAAGACGGGACAGGGGAGTGGCTACACCTTC
CASKTGQGSGYTF
>TRBJ2-1|-|TRBV7-9|-|16
TGTGCCCAGTGCGGGATAGGGCCCCCCTGGCTTAATGAGCAGTTCTTC
CAQCGIGPPWLNEQFF
>TRBJ1-5|-|TRBV28|-|11
TGTGCCAGCAGCGACGGTCAGCCCCAGCATTTT
CASSDGQPQHF
>TRBJ2-5|-|TRBV12-2|once|17
TGTGCAAGTCGCTTAGCGGGGGACAGGGTAGTGGAAGAGACCCAGTACTTC
CASRLAGDRVVEETQYF
>TRBJ2-6|TRBD2|TRBV9|once|18
TGTGCCAGCAGCCCGGCCCTAGCGGGGATCTCTGGGGCCAACGTCCTGACTTTC
CASSPALAGISGANVLTF
>TRBJ2-1|TRBD1|TRBV5-1|-|16
TGCGCCAGCAGCTTGGCTGTGGAGGCGGGACAGGCCGAGCAGTTCTTC
CASSLAVEAGQAEQFF
>TRBJ2-7|-|TRBV7-9|-|15
TGTGCCAGCAGCTCCCCCGGACAGAGTCTCTACGAGCAGTACTTC
CASSSPGQSLYEQYF
>TRBJ1-1|-|TRBV27|few|14
TGTGCCAGCTTACCGACAGGAATGAACACTGAAGCTTTCTTT
CASLPTGMNTEAFF
>TRBJ2-1|-|TRBV6-4|-|19
TGTGCCAGCAGTGATCCTGCTCCCATGATTAGACTCGTCTACAATGAGCAGTTCTTC
CASSDPAPMIRLVYNEQFF
>TRBJ2-3|-|TRBV2|-|13
TGTGCCAGCAGGGTTAGCGGCACAGATACGCAGTATTTT
CASRVSGTDTQYF
>TRBJ2-7|-|TRBV25-1|-|15
TGTGCCAGCAGTGAAACCCACAGGGAGCTCTACGAGCAGTACTTC
CASSETHRELYEQYF
>TRBJ2-5|-|TRBV28|-|14
TGTGCCAGCTCGAAAGGGGCGGAACAAGAGACCCAGTACTTC
CASSKGAEQETQYF
>TRBJ1-4|-|TRBV10-3|-|14
TGTGCCATCAGTGACCAGGACAGTAGCGAAAAACTGTTTTTT
CAISDQDSSEKLFF
>TRBJ2-7|-|TRBV4-1|-|17
TGCGCCAGCAGCCAAGTTCTGGCAGGGCCGAGCTCCTACGAGCAGTACTTC
CASSQVLAGPSSYEQYF
>TRBJ2-5|-|TRBV5-1|-|11
TGCGCCAGCGGAAGGACAGAGGCCCAGTACTTC
CASGRTEAQYF
>TRBJ2-1|-|TRBV2|-|20
TGTGCCAGCAAGGGCGGTTCTACCCGGGGGCAGCCCCATTCCTACAATGAGCAGTTCTTC
CASKGGSTRGQPHSYNEQFF
>TRBJ2-7|-|TRBV7-2|-|15
TGTGCCAGCAGCTTACCACGAAACTTCTCCTACGAGCAGTACTTC
CASSLPRNFSYEQYF
>TRBJ2-7|TRBD1|TRBV19|-|15
TGTGCCAGTACCCCCCGCAGGGACAGGGATGGCGAGCAGTACTTC
CASTPRRDRDGEQYF
>TRBJ2-7|-|TRBV18|-|14
TGTGCCAGCTCTCCGTCGGGACACCCCTACGAGCAGTACTTC
CASSPSGHPYEQYF
>TRBJ1-2|TRBD1|TRBV6-5|-|15
TGTGCCAGCACCAAAACGGGACAGGGAAGCGATGGCTACACCTTC
CASTKTGQGSDGYTF
>TRBJ2-7|TRBD2|TRBV11-3|-|16
TGTGCCAGCAGCTCCGGGACTAGCGGGAGTTCCTACGAGCAGTACTTC
CASSSGTSGSSYEQYF
>TRBJ2-2|-|TRBV27|-|13
TGTGCCAGCAGTTTAAGGGGGGTCGAGGAGCTGTTTTTT
CASSLRGVEELFF
>TRBJ1-2|-|TRBV2|-|13
TGTGCCAGCAGTGAAGACAGGGTATACGGCTACACCTTC
CASSEDRVYGYTF
>TRBJ1-1|-|TRBV27|-|14
TGTGCCAGCGCCCGGGGGGGGCGAATAGGTGAAGCTTTCTTT
CASARGGRIGEAFF
>TRBJ2-3|-|TRBV20-1|-|11
TGCAGTGCTAGCTCCCTTAAAACGCAGTATTTT
CSASSLKTQYF
>TRBJ2-1|-|TRBV2|-|11
TGTGCCATCGAGGGCGAGAATGAGCAGTTCTTC
CAIEGENEQFF
>TRBJ2-5|-|TRBV4-2|-|18
TGTGCCAGCAGCCAAGACAAGGCCCCCCAGACCCAATCGGAGACCCAGTACTTC
CASSQDKAPQTQSETQYF
>TRBJ1-1|TRBD1|TRBV5-4|-|17
TGTGCCAGCAGCTTGAAGGGGAGAGGACAGGGGAACACTGAAGCTTTCTTT
CASSLKGRGQGNTEAFF
>TRBJ2-2|-|TRBV6-1|-|14
TGTGCCAGCAGCAATACCCGCCTTCCCGGGGAGCTGTTTTTT
CASSNTRLPGELFF
>TRBJ2-1|-|TRBV9|-|13
TGTGCCAGCAGCGTAGACGGGGACAATGAGCAGTTCTTC
CASSVDGDNEQFF
>TRBJ2-1|-|TRBV6-4|once|14
TGTGCCAGCAGTGAGGGCGTGGGAGTATTTGAGCAGTTCTTC
CASSEGVGVFEQFF
>TRBJ2-7|-|TRBV10-3|-|16
TGTGCCATCAGTGAGTCGGGTCAGGGAGGAAGGTACGAGCAGTACTTC
CAISESGQGGRYEQYF
>TRBJ1-3|-|TRBV6-1|-|16
TGTGCCAGCAGTGAGATTGGGACACGCTCTGGAAACACCATATATTTT
CASSEIGTRSGNTIYF